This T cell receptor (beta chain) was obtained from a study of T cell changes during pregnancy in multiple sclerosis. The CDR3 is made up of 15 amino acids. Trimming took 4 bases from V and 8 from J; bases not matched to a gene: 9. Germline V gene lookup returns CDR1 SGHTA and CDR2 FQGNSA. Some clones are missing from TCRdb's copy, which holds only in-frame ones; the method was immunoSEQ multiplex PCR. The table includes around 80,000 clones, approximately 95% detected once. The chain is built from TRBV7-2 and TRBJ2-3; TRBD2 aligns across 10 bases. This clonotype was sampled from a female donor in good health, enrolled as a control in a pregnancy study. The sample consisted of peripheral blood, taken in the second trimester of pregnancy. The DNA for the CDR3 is TGTGCCAGCAGCTCCCGGAGAGCGGGGGGGGGTACGCAGTATTTT. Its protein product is CASSSRRAGGGTQYF.